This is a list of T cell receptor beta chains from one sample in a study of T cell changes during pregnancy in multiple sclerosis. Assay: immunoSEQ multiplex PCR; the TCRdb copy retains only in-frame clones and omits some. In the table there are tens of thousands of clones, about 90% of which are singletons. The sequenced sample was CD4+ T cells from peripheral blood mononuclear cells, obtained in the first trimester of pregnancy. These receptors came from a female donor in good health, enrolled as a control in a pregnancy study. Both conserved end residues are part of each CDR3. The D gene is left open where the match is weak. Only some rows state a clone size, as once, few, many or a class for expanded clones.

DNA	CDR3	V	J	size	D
TGCGCCAGCAGCCAAGATTTGACTAGCAATGAGCAGTTCTTC	CASSQDLTSNEQFF	TRBV4-3	TRBJ2-1	-	-
TGTGCCTGGAACCGAGGCGGGGGGAGGCGAAATGAGCAGTTCTTC	CAWNRGGGRRNEQFF	TRBV30	TRBJ2-1	-	TRBD2
TGTGCCAGCAGCTTAGGCCTTGAGGTAGAAGAGACCCAGTACTTC	CASSLGLEVEETQYF	TRBV13	TRBJ2-5	-	-
TGTGCCAGCAGCTTGGCCGGTGCGGCGGGAGCCGATACGCAGTATTTT	CASSLAGAAGADTQYF	TRBV5-4	TRBJ2-3	-	TRBD2
TGCAGCGCCGGGAGGACTAACTATGGCTACACCTTC	CSAGRTNYGYTF	TRBV29-1	TRBJ1-2	once	-
TGTGCCAGCAGCCAAGGCGGCGGTGGGGCTTTCTTT	CASSQGGGGAFF	TRBV14	TRBJ1-1	-	-
TGTGCCAGCTCGTTCACAGGGGGTTCCTCTGGAAACACCATATATTTT	CASSFTGGSSGNTIYF	TRBV2	TRBJ1-3	-	TRBD1
TGTGCCACCAGCAGAGATCTGCGGGGGGAGGAGACCCAGTACTTC	CATSRDLRGEETQYF	TRBV15	TRBJ2-5	-	TRBD2
TGTGCCAGCAGCCAGGTTTACCGGGACAGCGGCTACACCTTC	CASSQVYRDSGYTF	TRBV11-2	TRBJ1-2	-	TRBD1
TGTGCCTGGAGCCCCAATCTGGACACCTACGAGCAGTACTTC	CAWSPNLDTYEQYF	TRBV30	TRBJ2-7	-	-
TGCGCCAGCAGCCAAGAGAAAACAGCTTCTTATCAGCCCCAGCATTTT	CASSQEKTASYQPQHF	TRBV4-1	TRBJ1-5	-	-
TGTGCCAGTACTGATGTAGCGGGGGGACTTTACAATGAGCAGTTCTTC	CASTDVAGGLYNEQFF	TRBV19	TRBJ2-1	-	TRBD2
TGTGCCAGCACCGATGGGGCAGCCTTGGAAGAGCAGTACTTC	CASTDGAALEEQYF	TRBV19	TRBJ2-7	-	-
TGCGCCAGCAGCCAAGACAGGGGTGGCTCCCCTCGAGCTTTCTTT	CASSQDRGGSPRAFF	TRBV4-1	TRBJ1-1	-	-
TGCGCCAGCAGCCAAGGCTACACAGCCCTAAGCACAGATACGCAGTATTTT	CASSQGYTALSTDTQYF	TRBV4-1	TRBJ2-3	-	-
TGTGCCAGCTCACCAAGCAGGGGGCTCAGAGGCTACGAGCAGTACTTC	CASSPSRGLRGYEQYF	TRBV18	TRBJ2-7	-	TRBD1
TGTGCCAGCAGCCTTGCCGGTACTAGTTTCGGGCCGCAGTATTTT	CASSLAGTSFGPQYF	TRBV6-5	TRBJ2-3	-	-
TGTGCCAGCAGTGTGGTTCCAGATGGCTACACCTTC	CASSVVPDGYTF	TRBV6-1	TRBJ1-2	-	-
TGTGCCTGGACTATTGGAGGTACAGTTCCTTTCTTT	CAWTIGGTVPFF	TRBV30	TRBJ1-1	few	-
TGTGCCAGCAGTGATCAGCGGGGCTATGGCTACACCTTC	CASSDQRGYGYTF	TRBV2	TRBJ1-2	-	-
TGCGCCAGCAGCCAAGACCTATCCTCCTACGAGCAGTACTTC	CASSQDLSSYEQYF	TRBV4-3	TRBJ2-7	-	-
TGTGCCAGTAGTATGGATGGTTTCAGGGTTAGAGCCTATGGCTACACCTTC	CASSMDGFRVRAYGYTF	TRBV19	TRBJ1-2	-	-
TGCGCCAGCAGCCCGTCCTGGGGAGAAACAATGAGCAATCAGCCCCAGCATTTT	CASSPSWGETMSNQPQHF	TRBV4-1	TRBJ1-5	-	-
TGTGCCAGCAGCTTACCCGTAAACTACTATGGCTACACCTTC	CASSLPVNYYGYTF	TRBV7-2	TRBJ1-2	-	-
TGTGCCAGCAGCCCGGACAGGGCCTATAATTCACCCCTCCACTTT	CASSPDRAYNSPLHF	TRBV4-2	TRBJ1-6	-	TRBD1
TGTGCCAGCAGCCCACAGGGGACCGGGGCCAACGTCCTGACTTTC	CASSPQGTGANVLTF	TRBV7-2	TRBJ2-6	-	TRBD1
TGTGCCAGTAGTATCCGACAGGGCTACGAGCAGTACTTC	CASSIRQGYEQYF	TRBV19	TRBJ2-7	-	TRBD1
TGCAGCGTGCGAGGCGGGGGGAACAATGAGCAGTTCTTC	CSVRGGGNNEQFF	TRBV29-1	TRBJ2-1	-	TRBD2
TGTGCCAGCAGGGGAAGACAGGGGGGCAATGAAAAACTGTTTTTT	CASRGRQGGNEKLFF	TRBV5-8	TRBJ1-4	-	TRBD1
TGTGCCAGTAGCAAACCGGGACAGGCAGTTTGGGAGCAGTACTTC	CASSKPGQAVWEQYF	TRBV19	TRBJ2-7	-	TRBD1
TGTGCCAGCAGCCGACAGTCTTATAGCAATCAGCCCCAGCATTTT	CASSRQSYSNQPQHF	TRBV7-2	TRBJ1-5	-	-
TGTGCCACCCGCGGCGGGGCTGAAGAGACCCAGTACTTC	CATRGGAEETQYF	TRBV10-3	TRBJ2-5	-	-
TGTGCCAGTACGGTCAACTATCTTGGCTACACCTTC	CASTVNYLGYTF	TRBV19	TRBJ1-2	-	-
TGTGCCAGCATGAGACTAATAGGTACCGGGGAGCTGTTTTTT	CASMRLIGTGELFF	TRBV7-9	TRBJ2-2	once	-
TGTGCCAGAAGCTTGGCCGGGCAGTCGGACAGGGACAATGAGCAGTTCTTC	CARSLAGQSDRDNEQFF	TRBV5-3	TRBJ2-1	-	TRBD1
TGTGCCTGGAGTGTGAGCTCTGGAAACACCATATATTTT	CAWSVSSGNTIYF	TRBV30	TRBJ1-3	few	-
TGTGCCAGCAGTCCCCGGGACAGGGGTCTCGGGATGAACACTGAAGCTTTCTTT	CASSPRDRGLGMNTEAFF	TRBV27	TRBJ1-1	-	TRBD1
TGTGCCAGCAGCTCTATGACAGGGCTGTTGGAAAAACTGTTTTTT	CASSSMTGLLEKLFF	TRBV5-6	TRBJ1-4	-	TRBD1
TGTGCCAGCAGCTTGGGGCCAGGGGGCAGTAGGTACGAGCAGTACTTC	CASSLGPGGSRYEQYF	TRBV5-6	TRBJ2-7	-	TRBD1
TGTGCCAGTAGTCCCTGGACAGGGGGCCTAGGAAACACCATATATTTT	CASSPWTGGLGNTIYF	TRBV19	TRBJ1-3	-	TRBD1
TGTGCCAGCAGCTTAGTAGGGCAGGGAAACGGCTACACCTTC	CASSLVGQGNGYTF	TRBV11-3	TRBJ1-2	-	-
TGTGCCAGCACGTTAGCGGGGGCCAGGGGAGATACGCAGTATTTT	CASTLAGARGDTQYF	TRBV7-8	TRBJ2-3	-	TRBD2
TGCGCCAGCAGCCAAGAAGAAGGACTAGCGGGGACAGATACGCAGTATTTT	CASSQEEGLAGTDTQYF	TRBV4-3	TRBJ2-3	-	TRBD2
TGTGCCAGCAGCGTACAGTCCTACGAGCAGTACTTC	CASSVQSYEQYF	TRBV5-6	TRBJ2-7	-	-
TGTGCCAGCAGTTTTGGGCCCTCGGATACGCAGTATTTT	CASSFGPSDTQYF	TRBV5-5	TRBJ2-3	-	-
TGTGCCAGCAGCCGGACTATAACGGGGGGGGACGACGAGCAGTACTTC	CASSRTITGGDDEQYF	TRBV27	TRBJ2-7	-	TRBD2
TGTGCCAGCAGCGCCCGGGTGGGTGAGCAGTTCTTC	CASSARVGEQFF	TRBV2	TRBJ2-1	-	-